The 11 T cell receptor beta chains in this list originate from one sample, sequenced in a study of blood T cell repertoires in COVID-19. Generated by immunoSEQ multiplex PCR, the TCRdb table keeps only in-frame clones and is missing some. The sample contains approximately 210,000 clones, around four fifths of which appear only once. Sequences were obtained from peripheral blood. Source of these receptors: a human donor in a cohort sampled during active COVID-19.

This rearrangement joins TRBV7-9 to TRBJ2-2; a weak D match, TRBD1 (5 bases). The CDR3 covers 16 residues. Germline CDR1 and CDR2: SEHNR and FQNEAQ (reference sequence). Trimming took off 5 bases at V and 1 base at J, with 14 bases between the two ends. The CDR3 loop is CASSKYTTENTGELFF. CDR3 DNA: TGTGCCAGCAGCAAATATACGACAGAGAACACCGGGGAGCTGTTTTTT.

J is TRBJ1-5 and V is TRBV7-9; 7 nucleotides align to TRBD1. CDR3 length equals 14 residues. Germline trimming cut 5 bases from V and 4 bases from J; bases unmatched to any gene: 5. Germline CDR1 reads SEHNR; CDR2 reads FQNEAQ (reference sequence). The CDR3 DNA reads as TGTGCCAGCAGCCTCACAGGGGAGAATCAGCCCCAGCATTTT. Translated: CASSLTGENQPQHF.

A few counts support this clone. The chain carries TRBV28 and TRBJ1-2; 8 positions agree with TRBD1. Germline CDR1 MDHEN, CDR2 SYDVKM. The CDR3 has 15 residues. J was trimmed by 8 bases and V by 5 bases; bases with no gene match: 13. CDR3 coding DNA: TGTGCCAGCAGTGGACAGGGAAGGATTAATTGGGGCTACACCTTC. It codes for CASSGQGRINWGYTF.

The gene calls are TRBV27 and TRBJ2-6, with 9 nucleotides matching TRBD1. J gave up 1 base and V 8 bases, and 6 bases lay outside the gene matches. From germline, CDR1 is MNHEY and CDR2 SMNVEV (reference sequence). The CDR3 totals 16 residues. The CDR3 loop is CASRTGDNSGANVLTF. Here the CDR3 DNA reads TGTGCCAGCCGGACAGGGGATAATTCTGGGGCCAACGTCCTGACTTTC.

This clone was counted a few times. J is TRBJ1-1 and V is TRBV30; perhaps TRBD1 as D (5 bases). This CDR3 is built from 11 residues. CDR1 is GTSNPN and CDR2 is SVGIG in the germline V gene (reference sequence). V was shortened by 0 bases and J by 6 bases, with 5 bases between the two germline ends. Here the CDR3 reads CAWSVGAEAFF. CDR3 nucleotide sequence: TGTGCCTGGAGTGTAGGGGCTGAAGCTTTCTTT.

The J gene is TRBJ1-2, the V gene TRBV20-1; D call uncertain. The V gene lost 6 bases and the J gene lost 6 bases, with 8 bases spanning the gap. The CDR3 runs 10 residues. Per germline, CDR1 DFQATT and CDR2 SNEGSKA (reference sequence). CDR3 region: CSAPVNGYTF. Here the CDR3 DNA reads TGCAGTGCCCCGGTTAATGGCTACACCTTC.

With regard to this clone: The same CDR3 arises from other DNA sequences in this sample as well. This chain links TRBV5-1 with TRBJ1-1; D is undetermined. There are 13 residues in the CDR3. CDR1 SGHRS and CDR2 YFSETQ come from the germline V gene. The germline V and J ends were trimmed by 0 bases and 3 bases, with 6 bases remaining between them. Here the CDR3 DNA reads TGCGCCAGCAGCTTGGACGGGGACACTGAAGCTTTCTTT. Protein sequence: CASSLDGDTEAFF.

The V and J genes are TRBV27 and TRBJ2-7; 7 bases map to TRBD1. Looked up from germline, CDR1 is MNHEY and CDR2 is SMNVEV (reference sequence). The CDR3 runs 13 residues. The J segment lost 3 bases and the V segment lost 8 bases, leaving 7 bases of the junction unmatched. This CDR3 is CASGTGTVYEQYF. CDR3 nucleotide sequence: TGTGCCAGCGGCACCGGGACAGTCTACGAGCAGTACTTC.

The chain couples TRBV7-3 to TRBJ2-5; TRBD1 is a possible D gene (5 bases). This CDR3 comprises 15 residues. Trimming stripped 5 bases from V and 0 bases from J, with 13 bases between. Looked up from germline, CDR1 is SGHTA and CDR2 is FQGTGA. The CDR3 region has the DNA TGTGCCAGCAGCCCCCAGGCAGGGTACCAAGAGACCCAGTACTTC. Translation: CASSPQAGYQETQYF.

The rearrangement uses TRBV28 and TRBJ2-7; TRBD2 agrees at 14 bases. This CDR3 spans 15 amino acids. Germline V CDR1 and CDR2: MDHEN, SYDVKM. With 6 bases clipped from V and 6 bases from J, the junction kept 7 bases outside the gene matches. The CDR3 is CASRGTSGSEGEQYF. CDR3 nucleotides: TGTGCCAGCAGGGGGACTAGCGGGAGCGAGGGCGAGCAGTACTTC. Together with reference TRBV28 and TRBJ2-7, the CDR3 gives the full variable domain: DVKVTQSSRYLVKRTGEKVFLECVQDMDHENMFWYRQDPGLGLRLIYFSYDVKMKEKGDIPEGYSVSREKKERFSLILESASTNQTSMYLCASRGTSGSEGEQYFGPGTRLTVT.

There are a few counts of this clone. The CDR3 spells CASSLNSAGELFF. The CDR3 coding sequence is TGTGCCAGCAGCTTAAACAGTGCCGGGGAGCTGTTTTTT. The chain is built from TRBV11-3 and TRBJ2-2; D not resolved. CDR1 and CDR2 (germline): SGHNT, YENEEA. The CDR3 loop spans 13 amino acids. Trimming took 2 bases from V and 6 from J, leaving 7 bases between them.